This is a list of T cell receptor beta chains from one sample in a study of blood T cell repertoires in COVID-19. Sequencing was performed with immunoSEQ multiplex PCR; in TCRdb, only in-frame clones are kept and a portion is missing. The sample carries approximately 53,000 clones, roughly nine tenths recorded once. The sequenced sample was peripheral blood. The receptor set was obtained from a human donor in a cohort sampled during active COVID-19. The CDR3 runs from the conserved cysteine through the conserved F or W. Fields, in order: V gene, J gene, CDR3 protein.

V gene: TRBV7-7; J gene: TRBJ1-1; CDR3 protein: CASSTFLRTGCDGRLNTEAFF
V gene: TRBV9; J gene: TRBJ2-6; CDR3 protein: CASSVGVTGANVLTF
V gene: TRBV6-2/TRBV6-3; J gene: TRBJ1-5; CDR3 protein: CASSTGQISNQPQHF
V gene: TRBV19; J gene: TRBJ1-4; CDR3 protein: CASSLQGWGEKLFF
V gene: TRBV18; J gene: TRBJ2-2; CDR3 protein: CASSPSTSTTGELFF
V gene: TRBV7-2; J gene: TRBJ2-5; CDR3 protein: CASSARTGQETQYF
V gene: TRBV6-6; J gene: TRBJ2-1; CDR3 protein: CASSSYGLYNEQFF
V gene: TRBV24-1; J gene: TRBJ2-5; CDR3 protein: CATSDPIGGTETQYF
V gene: TRBV4-3; J gene: TRBJ2-1; CDR3 protein: CASSQETGEGRRNEQFF
V gene: TRBV6-4; J gene: TRBJ1-2; CDR3 protein: CASSDTPGQGASGYTF
V gene: TRBV6-2/TRBV6-3; J gene: TRBJ1-1; CDR3 protein: CASSYPGQGERLTEAFF
V gene: TRBV28; J gene: TRBJ1-1; CDR3 protein: CASSPRGGHTEAFF
V gene: TRBV5-1; J gene: TRBJ2-1; CDR3 protein: CASSLAASGGRYEQFF
V gene: TRBV6-4; J gene: TRBJ1-1; CDR3 protein: CASSLQRNTEAFF
V gene: TRBV9; J gene: TRBJ2-3; CDR3 protein: CASSVTSTDTQYF
V gene: TRBV6-1; J gene: TRBJ2-1; CDR3 protein: CASSEAGTSVALKTEQFF
V gene: TRBV19; J gene: TRBJ2-4; CDR3 protein: CASSPMDRGGHIQYF
V gene: TRBV5-4; J gene: TRBJ2-3; CDR3 protein: CASSLVDRLSTDTQYF
V gene: TRBV25-1; J gene: TRBJ1-2; CDR3 protein: CASSYINYGYTF
V gene: TRBV10-3; J gene: TRBJ1-5; CDR3 protein: CAISKDSLNQPQHF
V gene: TRBV5-1; J gene: TRBJ2-7; CDR3 protein: CASSGGTASYEQYF
V gene: TRBV3-1/TRBV3-2; J gene: TRBJ1-2; CDR3 protein: CATTNYGQGDYGYTF
V gene: TRBV19; J gene: TRBJ1-1; CDR3 protein: CASSTMARQSEAFF
V gene: TRBV7-8; J gene: TRBJ1-4; CDR3 protein: CASSIPGSATNEKLFF
V gene: TRBV24-1; J gene: TRBJ2-6; CDR3 protein: CATSDPGTGTAGANVLTF
V gene: TRBV6-2/TRBV6-3; J gene: TRBJ2-5; CDR3 protein: CASSYETSWRTSGAQYF
V gene: TRBV28; J gene: TRBJ1-4; CDR3 protein: CASSLGGFDEKLFF
V gene: TRBV30; J gene: TRBJ2-1; CDR3 protein: CAWSRGTEQFF
V gene: TRBV18; J gene: TRBJ1-5; CDR3 protein: CASSPLTGASNQPQHF
V gene: TRBV21-1; J gene: TRBJ1-5; CDR3 protein: CASSKKGEDFSNQPQHF
V gene: TRBV6-5; J gene: TRBJ2-7; CDR3 protein: CASSYTGLSSYEQYF
V gene: TRBV29-1; J gene: TRBJ2-1; CDR3 protein: CSVAIAGNEQFF
V gene: TRBV5-4; J gene: TRBJ2-5; CDR3 protein: CASSLAPRGGGETQYF